Following are 12 T cell receptor beta chains from one sample sequenced in a study of T-cell memory formation after mild COVID-19. One entry per CDR3 protein, called by TCRdb with MiXCR from the 5' RACE reads. The sample consists of about 430,000 distinct CDR3 sequences, 20% to 25% of them appearing once. Sequencing was done on a sample of PBMCs or a T cell subset sorted from them (not recorded which). These receptor sequences come from an adult woman who had mild COVID-19 (a few samples of this study predate the infection). Cell type and time point are not known.

The chain combines TRBV6-1 with TRBJ2-1; TRBD2 matches 9 bases. The CDR3 sequence is 15 residues long. In germline, CDR1 is MNHNS, CDR2 SASEGT. V lost 3 bases and J lost 4; bases outside the gene matches: 4. The CDR3 nucleotides are TGTGCCAGCAGTGAGAATAGCGGGAGTTACAATGAGCAGTTCTTC. Its protein is CASSENSGSYNEQFF.

The sample holds one count of this clonotype. V gene TRBV7-9 combines with J gene TRBJ1-1; TRBD1 might be the D (6 bases). This CDR3 region has 13 residues. Between the trimmed V and J ends, which lost 6 bases and 4 bases, there was a span of 12 bases. Germline CDR1 reads SEHNR; CDR2 reads FQNEAQ (reference sequence). DNA of the CDR3: TGTGCCAGCAGGCCACAGGGCCGCACTGAAGCTTTCTTT. It yields the protein CASRPQGRTEAFF.

This chain uses TRBV29-1 with TRBJ1-3; D is unclear. V lost 5 bases, J lost 4 bases, and 12 bases lay in between. CDR1 and CDR2 (germline): SQVTM, ANQGSEA. This CDR3 contains 13 residues. The CDR3 loop reads CSVRDQAGNTIYF. The CDR3 bases are TGCAGCGTTAGGGATCAGGCGGGAAACACCATATATTTT.

This clonotype showed up just a few times. The chain links TRBV20-1 to TRBJ2-7, with 7 nucleotides matching TRBD1. Germline V CDR1 and CDR2: DFQATT, SNEGSKA (reference sequence). The CDR3 loop spans 17 amino acids. With 1 base clipped from V and 0 bases from J, the junction kept 12 bases outside the gene matches. CDR3 protein: CSARVWDSSDSSYEQYF. CDR3 DNA: TGCAGTGCTAGAGTGTGGGACAGCTCAGATAGCTCCTACGAGCAGTACTTC.

This clonotype was picked up a small number of times. J is TRBJ2-7 and V is TRBV20-1, with unresolved D. CDR1 and CDR2 from the germline V gene are DFQATT and SNEGSKA (reference sequence). The ends were cut back, 5 bases at V and 3 bases at J, with 8 bases in the middle. This CDR3 contains 11 residues. The CDR3 sequence is CSAPLGYEQYF. CDR3 in DNA: TGCAGTGCTCCCCTAGGCTACGAGCAGTACTTC.

The V call is TRBV21-1, the J call TRBJ2-7. TRBV21-1 is a listed pseudogene. The CDR3 consists of 16 residues. CDR3: CASSKNDAKSSYEQYF. For the CDR3, the DNA is TGTGCCAGCAGCAAAAACGACGCCAAGAGCTCCTACGAGCAGTACTTC.

There are a few counts of this clonotype. The rearrangement links TRBV7-9 to TRBJ1-3; unclear D gene. The germline V and J ends were trimmed by 2 bases and 0 bases, with 11 bases remaining between them. This CDR3 contains 16 residues. Germline assignment: CDR1 SEHNR and CDR2 FQNEAQ (reference sequence). The CDR3 DNA is TGTGCCAGCAGCTTACTCGAGGCCCTCTCTGGAAACACCATATATTTT. Residues: CASSLLEALSGNTIYF. The variable domain in full, with the rest retrieved from reference TRBV7-9 and TRBJ1-3, is DTGVSQNPRHKITKRGQNVTFRCDPISEHNRLYWYRQTLGQGPEFLTYFQNEAQLEKSRLLSDRFSAERPKGSFSTLEIQRTEQGDSAMYLCASSLLEALSGNTIYFGEGSWLTVV.

This clonotype was seen a few times. The V call is TRBV6-5, the J call TRBJ2-7; D gene uncertain. The V end was cut by 5 bases, the J end by 3 bases, with 8 bases between. CDR1 and CDR2 (germline): MNHEY, SVGAGI. CDR3 length: 12 amino acids. The CDR3 sequence is CASSNSLYEQYF. CDR3 DNA sequence: TGTGCCAGCAGTAATAGCCTCTACGAGCAGTACTTC.

This rearrangement joins TRBV12-3 or TRBV12-4 to TRBJ2-3; TRBD2 matches 13 bases. This CDR3 is built from 17 residues. J gave up 5 bases and V 5 bases, and 10 bases lay outside the gene matches. The CDR3 region is CASSPRLAGGLGDTQYF. In DNA form, the CDR3 reads TGTGCCAGCAGTCCTCGACTAGCGGGGGGATTGGGAGATACGCAGTATTTT.

The V call is TRBV12-3 or TRBV12-4, the J call TRBJ2-5, with D perhaps matching TRBD2 (5 bases). The CDR3 spans 12 residues. The germline V and J ends were trimmed by 4 bases and 5 bases, with 8 bases remaining between them. Written as DNA, the CDR3 is TGTGCCAGCAGTTCGAGGGCGGAGACCCAGTACTTC. Amino acid sequence: CASSSRAETQYF.

At least ten counts were recorded for this clonotype. The CDR3 region has the DNA TGTGCCAGCAGGGACAGGGGCACAGATACGCAGTATTTT. It encodes CASRDRGTDTQYF. The chain couples TRBV5-8 to TRBJ2-3; TRBD1 aligns across 8 bases. The CDR3 consists of 13 residues. V was pared by 5 bases and J by 1 base, with 0 bases of the junction left unmatched. CDR1 and CDR2 from the germline V gene are SGHTS and YDEGEE.

This CDR3 is CASSLVYRGPNTEAFF. The CDR3 nucleotides read TGCGCCAGCAGCTTGGTGTACAGGGGCCCGAACACTGAAGCTTTCTTT. The chain employs TRBV5-1 and TRBJ1-1; TRBD1 agrees at 7 bases. The V and J ends lost 0 bases and 1 base, in that order; junction bases with no gene match: 6. Germline CDR1 and CDR2: SGHRS and YFSETQ. The CDR3 has 16 amino acids.